The 19 T cell receptor beta chains below come from one sample, sequenced in a study of T cell responses to AZD1222 COVID-19 vaccine (dated by TCRdb to about 2021). The library was made by the immunoSEQ multiplex PCR assay. Drawn from immuneACCESS, this table holds only the in-frame rearrangements with V and J called that TCRdb kept. Clones are partly lost; checked studies trace under half to an unresolved V gene and leave the rest unexplained. Across this sample there are under 150,000 clones, with less than 95% seen only once. The top ten constitute around 7.2% of the sample. Per the publication, the time point label means: baseline before first vaccination. Sample: peripheral blood, taken on day 0 of AZD1222 vaccination. The receptors here all came from an adult in good health.

The rearrangement uses TRBV6-6 and TRBJ2-2; 10 bases fit TRBD1. This CDR3 is 16 amino acids long. Germline V gene lookup returns CDR1 MNHNY and CDR2 SVGAGI (reference sequence). After removal of 6 bases from V and 4 bases from J, the junction contained 8 bases not matched to a gene. The CDR3 spells CASSSKGQGSTGELFF. DNA for the CDR3: TGTGCCAGCAGCTCAAAGGGACAGGGGAGCACCGGGGAGCTGTTTTTT.

The gene calls are TRBV28 and TRBJ2-6, with D unresolved. The CDR3 sequence is 13 residues long. Germline-derived CDR1 and CDR2 are MDHEN and SYDVKM. The germline V and J ends were trimmed by 4 bases and 4 bases, with 5 bases remaining between them. The CDR3 DNA reads TGTGCCAGCAGTTATTTCGGGGCCAACGTCCTGACTTTC. Encoded protein: CASSYFGANVLTF.

The chain is built from TRBV7-9 and TRBJ1-1; D gene ambiguous. V was clipped by 3 bases and J by 6 bases, with 14 bases between them. This CDR3 is built from 14 residues. CDR1 SEHNR and CDR2 FQNEAQ come from the germline V gene (reference sequence). CDR3 in amino acids: CASSFRTWGPEAFF. CDR3 sequence (DNA): TGTGCCAGCAGCTTTAGGACTTGGGGTCCTGAAGCTTTCTTT.

This chain uses TRBV14 with TRBJ1-1; D is undetermined. Trimming took 0 bases from V and 3 from J, leaving 5 bases between them. The CDR3 is 13 residues long. Germline V gives CDR1 SGHDN, CDR2 FVKESK. CDR3 coding DNA: TGTGCCAGCAGCCAAGATCTCGACACTGAAGCTTTCTTT. Protein: CASSQDLDTEAFF. Full variable domain (rest looked up from reference TRBV14 and TRBJ1-1): EAGVTQFPSHSVIEKGQTVTLRCDPISGHDNLYWYRRVMGKEIKFLLHFVKESKQDESGMPNNRFLAERTGGTYSTLKVQPAELEDSGVYFCASSQDLDTEAFFGQGTRLTVV.

The V gene is TRBV10-1, the J gene TRBJ2-1; D might be TRBD1 (6 bases). The V gene lost 5 bases and the J gene lost 8 bases, with 19 bases spanning the gap. Per germline, CDR1 WNHNN and CDR2 SYGVQD (reference sequence). The CDR3 runs 15 residues. The CDR3 loop reads CASSRTRRGSDEQFF. The DNA of the CDR3 is TGCGCCAGCAGTAGGACCCGAAGGGGGTCCGATGAGCAGTTCTTC.

V gene TRBV5-1 combines with J gene TRBJ1-6, with unresolved D. V gave up 5 bases and J gave up 0 bases, with 18 bases separating them. The CDR3 has 18 residues. Germline assignment: CDR1 SGHRS and CDR2 YFSETQ. CDR3 nucleotides: TGCGCCAGCAGGCTGGGCAGCGGCTTGAGCTCCTATAATTCACCCCTCCACTTT. Encoded protein: CASRLGSGLSSYNSPLHF.

V is TRBV10-3 and J is TRBJ1-6, with a possible D match to TRBD1 (5 bases). The CDR3 runs 15 residues. The germline V gene encodes CDR1 ENHRY and CDR2 SYGVKD. V dropped 3 bases and J dropped 10 bases, with 16 bases sitting between them. Written as DNA, the CDR3 is TGTGCCATCAGTGACAGGGTGGGCCCCACCTCACCCCTCCACTTT. It encodes CAISDRVGPTSPLHF.

V usage is TRBV4-1 and J usage is TRBJ2-7; possibly TRBD1 or TRBD2 for D (6 bases each). The CDR3 runs 17 residues. The ends were cut back, 0 bases at V and 4 bases at J, with 19 bases in the middle. Looked up from germline, CDR1 is MGHRA and CDR2 is YSYEKL. The CDR3 DNA reads as TGCGCCAGCAGCCAAGATAGGAGGGGGGCAGGTCCTTACGAGCAGTACTTC. It yields the protein CASSQDRRGAGPYEQYF.

This clone was counted only a few times. J is TRBJ1-1 and V is TRBV28; 8 nucleotides agree with TRBD1. The CDR3 consists of 15 residues. Per the germline V gene, CDR1 is MDHEN and CDR2 is SYDVKM. Germline trimming cut 3 bases from V and 5 bases from J; bases unmatched to any gene: 8. CDR3 bases: TGTGCCAGCAGTTTTTCCCAGGGGGCAAGAACTGAAGCTTTCTTT. Amino acid sequence: CASSFSQGARTEAFF.

J is TRBJ2-1 and V is TRBV4-3; 11 bases map to TRBD2. The CDR3 has 19 amino acids. The V gene's germline CDR1 is LGHNA and CDR2 YSLEER. V lost 0 bases, J lost 0 bases, and 7 bases stayed unmatched. The CDR3 is CASSQDWGLADLSYNEQFF. The CDR3 bases are TGCGCCAGCAGCCAAGATTGGGGACTAGCGGATCTCTCCTACAATGAGCAGTTCTTC.

This clone appeared once. The V and J genes are TRBV2 and TRBJ1-5; tentatively, D is TRBD1 (6 bases). Germline CDR1 reads SNHLY; CDR2 reads FYNNEI. The CDR3 loop spans 15 amino acids. V lost 2 bases and J 3 bases, leaving 11 bases between the germline ends. As DNA, the CDR3 is TGTGCCAGCAGTGAAATGGGGGCGGTCAATCAGCCCCAGCATTTT. Its protein product is CASSEMGAVNQPQHF.

The rearrangement uses TRBV4-1 and TRBJ1-4; 10 bases map to TRBD1. The CDR3 sequence is 14 residues long. The trim removed 5 bases at V and 9 bases at J, leaving 6 bases unmatched. Per the germline V gene, CDR1 is MGHRA and CDR2 is YSYEKL. Here the CDR3 DNA reads TGCGCCAGCAGCACTCCGGGACAGGGGAAAAAACTGTTTTTT. Protein: CASSTPGQGKKLFF.

The chain combines TRBV20-1 with TRBJ1-2; 7 bases map to TRBD1. In germline, CDR1 is DFQATT, CDR2 SNEGSKA (reference sequence). The CDR3 runs to 11 residues. J gave up 8 bases and V 3 bases, and 3 bases lay outside the gene matches. The CDR3 is CSASRQGGYTF. CDR3 in DNA: TGCAGTGCTAGTAGACAGGGCGGCTACACCTTC.

The chain joins TRBV6-5 to TRBJ1-2, with 8 positions matching TRBD1. The CDR3 totals 16 residues. V shed 2 bases, J shed 8 bases, and the junction held 13 bases outside the gene matches. Germline V gene lookup returns CDR1 MNHEY and CDR2 SVGAGI. CDR3 amino acids: CASSYQIRGQGGGYTF. The CDR3 DNA reads as TGTGCCAGCAGTTACCAGATCAGAGGACAGGGAGGCGGCTACACCTTC.

The chain's CDR3 is CASSVTGVMYNEQFF. The CDR3 DNA sequence: TGTGCCAGCAGTGTGACAGGTGTTATGTACAATGAGCAGTTCTTC. The chain recombines TRBV28 with TRBJ2-1, with D perhaps matching TRBD1 (6 bases). The CDR3 length is 15 residues. Trimming removed 5 bases from V and 4 bases from J, with 15 bases in between. From germline, CDR1 is MDHEN and CDR2 SYDVKM.

The genes are TRBV19 and TRBJ2-7; D is unclear. Per the germline V gene, CDR1 is LNHDA and CDR2 is SQIVND (reference sequence). Trimming removed 5 bases at V and 6 bases at J, with 14 bases between. The CDR3 has 13 residues. The CDR3 is CASSDPPWGEQYF. In nucleotides, the CDR3 is TGTGCCAGTAGTGACCCACCCTGGGGCGAGCAGTACTTC.

The chain joins TRBV9 to TRBJ1-6, with 11 bases that match TRBD1. The CDR3 is 15 amino acids. With V trimmed by 7 bases and J by 9 bases, 9 bases remained unmatched. The germline V gene has CDR1 SGDLS and CDR2 YYNGEE. CDR3: CASARTGGGSSPLHF. The DNA for the CDR3 is TGTGCCAGCGCCAGGACAGGGGGCGGGAGTTCACCCCTCCACTTT.

This chain uses TRBV18 with TRBJ2-7; possible D gene TRBD2, 6 bases. The CDR3 is 13 amino acids. V dropped 2 bases and J dropped 6 bases, with 11 bases sitting between them. Germline V gene data show CDR1 as KGHSH and CDR2 as LQKENI. CDR3 sequence reads: CASSPVAEGEQYF. The DNA for the CDR3 is TGTGCCAGCTCACCAGTAGCGGAAGGCGAGCAGTACTTC.

The rearrangement uses TRBV7-9 and TRBJ2-3; TRBD1 might be the D (5 bases). Germline CDR1 is SEHNR and CDR2 is FQNEAQ (reference sequence). V lost 1 base to trimming and J lost 3 bases, with 5 bases between them. CDR3 length: 13 residues. The CDR3 nucleotides are TGTGCCAGCAGCTTAGAGGGGACAGATACGCAGTATTTT. Its protein is CASSLEGTDTQYF. Drawing the rest from reference TRBV7-9 and TRBJ2-3, the complete variable domain is DTGVSQNPRHKITKRGQNVTFRCDPISEHNRLYWYRQTLGQGPEFLTYFQNEAQLEKSRLLSDRFSAERPKGSFSTLEIQRTEQGDSAMYLCASSLEGTDTQYFGPGTRLTVL.